Here is one T cell receptor beta chain with its context. This specimen comes from a study of blood T cell repertoires in COVID-19. The wider study: The analysed material was cDNA or gDNA that came from T cells, B-cell-depleted T cells, or PBMCs.

Germline V lookup: CDR1 MDHEN, CDR2 SYDVKM. The length of the CDR3 is 19 residues. V was shortened by 5 bases and J by 2 bases, with 27 bases between the two germline ends. Assay: immunoSEQ multiplex PCR; the TCRdb copy retains only in-frame clones and omits some. The sample has 200,000 to 250,000 clones, roughly 87% seen once. In terms of age and location, participants ranged from roughly 18 to 89 years and lived in fewer than 30 US areas. This TCR was sampled from a man younger than 35 with acute COVID-19. The sequenced material came from PBMCs or T cells enriched from blood (not recorded which). This chain joins TRBV28 and TRBJ1-1; a weak D match, TRBD1 (5 bases). CDR3 residues: CASSPKMITPRGHNTEAFF. Here the CDR3 DNA reads TGTGCCAGCAGTCCAAAAATGATTACCCCCCGCGGACATAACACTGAAGCTTTCTTT.